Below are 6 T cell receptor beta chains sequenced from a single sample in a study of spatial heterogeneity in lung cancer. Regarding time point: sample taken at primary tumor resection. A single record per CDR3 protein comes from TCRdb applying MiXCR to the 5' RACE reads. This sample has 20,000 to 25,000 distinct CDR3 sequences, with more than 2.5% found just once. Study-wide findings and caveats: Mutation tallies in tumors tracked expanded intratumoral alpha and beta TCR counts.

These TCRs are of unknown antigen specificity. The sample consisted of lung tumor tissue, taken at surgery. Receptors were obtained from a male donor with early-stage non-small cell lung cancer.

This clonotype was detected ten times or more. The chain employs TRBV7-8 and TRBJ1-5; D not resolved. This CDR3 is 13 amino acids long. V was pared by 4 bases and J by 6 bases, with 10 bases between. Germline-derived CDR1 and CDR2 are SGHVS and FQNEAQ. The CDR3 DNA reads TGTGCCAGCAGCTATCGGGAAAGTCAGCCCCAGCATTTT. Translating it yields CASSYRESQPQHF.

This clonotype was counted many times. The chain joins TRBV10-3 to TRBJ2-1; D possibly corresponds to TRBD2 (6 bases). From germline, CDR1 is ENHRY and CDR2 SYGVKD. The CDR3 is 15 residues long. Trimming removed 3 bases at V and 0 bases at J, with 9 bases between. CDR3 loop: CAISDSGSSYNEQFF. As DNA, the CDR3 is TGTGCCATCAGTGATAGCGGAAGCTCCTACAATGAGCAGTTCTTC.

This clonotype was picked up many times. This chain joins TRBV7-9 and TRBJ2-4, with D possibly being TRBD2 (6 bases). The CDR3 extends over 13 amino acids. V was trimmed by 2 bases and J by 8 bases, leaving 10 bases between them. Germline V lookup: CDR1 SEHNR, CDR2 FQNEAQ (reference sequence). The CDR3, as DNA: TGTGCCAGCAGCTTAATCAGGGAGGACATTCAGTACTTC. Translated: CASSLIREDIQYF.

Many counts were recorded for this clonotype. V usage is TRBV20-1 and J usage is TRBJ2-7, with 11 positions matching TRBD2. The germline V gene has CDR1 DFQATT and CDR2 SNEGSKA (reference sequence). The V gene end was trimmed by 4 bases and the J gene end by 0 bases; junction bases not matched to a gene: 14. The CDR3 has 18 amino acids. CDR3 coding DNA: TGCAGTGCTATTGCCGGGACTAGCGGAGGGGGGAGCTCCTACGAGCAGTACTTC. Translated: CSAIAGTSGGGSSYEQYF.

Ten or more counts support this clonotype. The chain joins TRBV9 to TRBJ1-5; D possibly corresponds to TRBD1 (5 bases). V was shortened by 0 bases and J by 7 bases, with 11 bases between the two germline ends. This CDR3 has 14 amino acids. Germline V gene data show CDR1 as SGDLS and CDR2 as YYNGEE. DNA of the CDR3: TGTGCCAGCAGCGTAGACGGGGCAGGACAGCCCCAGCATTTT. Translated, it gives CASSVDGAGQPQHF.

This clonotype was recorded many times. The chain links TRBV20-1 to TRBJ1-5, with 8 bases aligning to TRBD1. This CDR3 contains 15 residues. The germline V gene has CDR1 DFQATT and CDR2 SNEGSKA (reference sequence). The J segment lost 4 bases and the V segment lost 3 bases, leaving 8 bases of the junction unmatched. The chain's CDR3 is CSASQGALGNQPQHF. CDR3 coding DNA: TGCAGTGCTAGCCAGGGGGCTTTAGGGAATCAGCCCCAGCATTTT.